These 23 T cell receptor beta chains originate from one sample sequenced in a study of cytomegalovirus exposure and HLA in healthy donors. Primers included in the PCR were 60 Vbeta and 13 Jbeta primers. Profiling relied on immunoSEQ multiplex PCR, and the TCRdb table lists in-frame clones only, not all of them. The sample lists 63,000 or so clones; around 76% were seen once. Specimen: PBMCs. These receptors all come from a woman in her thirties in good health and CMV-seropositive.

A few counts support this clone. This sequence joins TRBV28 and TRBJ2-7; 10 positions match TRBD2. Germline assignment: CDR1 MDHEN and CDR2 SYDVKM. Trimming took 7 bases from V and 5 from J; bases not matched to a gene: 8. The length of the CDR3 is 14 residues. CDR3 bases: TGTGCCAGCACATCTAGCGGGAGCCCCCACGAGCAGTACTTC. This gives the protein CASTSSGSPHEQYF.

The J gene is TRBJ2-7, the V gene TRBV7-2, with 7 bases fitting TRBD1. The germline V gene has CDR1 SGHTA and CDR2 FQGNSA. CDR3 length equals 14 residues. The junction had 6 bases not matched to a gene; V was cut back by 5 bases and J by 2 bases. The CDR3 DNA sequence: TGTGCCAGCAGCACCGGACAGGTCACCTACGAGCAGTACTTC. It specifies CASSTGQVTYEQYF.

The rearrangement links TRBV9 to TRBJ1-4; D remains unclear. Trimming pared 4 bases from V and 6 bases from J, leaving 10 bases between. Per the germline V gene, CDR1 is SGDLS and CDR2 is YYNGEE. The CDR3 contains 13 residues. CDR3: CASSPQMDEKLFF. The DNA for the CDR3 is TGTGCCAGCAGCCCACAGATGGATGAAAAACTGTTTTTT.

This sequence joins TRBV9 and TRBJ1-1; 8 bases are shared with TRBD1. From germline, CDR1 is SGDLS and CDR2 YYNGEE. With 4 bases clipped from V and 5 bases from J, the junction kept 10 bases outside the gene matches. The CDR3 extends over 15 amino acids. The chain's CDR3 is CASSTVDRAATEAFF. The DNA for the CDR3 is TGTGCCAGCAGCACAGTGGACAGGGCAGCGACTGAAGCTTTCTTT.

This sequence joins TRBV18 and TRBJ2-7, with a tentative D call TRBD1 (6 bases). The CDR3 loop spans 15 amino acids. With 5 bases removed from V and 3 bases from J, the gap between germline ends came to 17 bases. The germline V gene has CDR1 KGHSH and CDR2 LQKENI. For the CDR3, the DNA is TGTGCCAGCTCATCTACAGGGCTGGGCGGCTACGAGCAGTACTTC. It is translated as CASSSTGLGGYEQYF.

Remarks on this clone: The junction differs from germline at one of its ends, possibly a read error. This chain uses TRBV7-7 with TRBJ2-2; 9 bases line up with TRBD1. This CDR3 comprises 15 residues. CDR1 SSHAT and CDR2 FNYEAQ come from the germline V gene (reference sequence). The CDR3 loop reads CASSPGQGNTGELFF. The CDR3, as DNA: TGTGCTAGCAGCCCGGGACAGGGGAACACCGGGGAGCTGTTTTTT.

The chain recombines TRBV29-1 with TRBJ2-6; TRBD1 agrees at 7 bases. J lost 1 base, V lost 0 bases, and 12 bases had no gene match. The CDR3 is made up of 19 amino acids. Germline V gene data show CDR1 as SQVTM and CDR2 as ANQGSEA. CDR3 region: CSVEEGVGQRTSGANVLTF. The CDR3 nucleotides read TGCAGCGTTGAAGAAGGTGTGGGACAGCGAACGTCTGGGGCCAACGTCCTGACTTTC.

The chain has TRBV7-2 and TRBJ1-5, with D uncertain. V lost 4 bases, J lost 3 bases, and 10 bases lay in between. Germline CDR1 is SGHTA and CDR2 is FQGNSA. The CDR3 has 14 residues. The CDR3 loop reads CASSSRLNNQPQHF. CDR3 in DNA: TGTGCCAGCAGCTCAAGACTCAACAATCAGCCCCAGCATTTT. The full variable domain, in which reference TRBV7-2 and TRBJ1-5 provide the parts outside the CDR3, is GAGVSQSPSNKVTEKGKDVELRCDPISGHTALYWYRQSLGQGLEFLIYFQGNSAPDKSGLPSDRFSAERTGGSVSTLTIQRTQQEDSAVYLCASSSRLNNQPQHFGDGTRLSIL.

The chain links TRBV5-1 to TRBJ1-1, with a weak D call TRBD1 (6 bases). Trimming shortened V by 4 bases and J by 4 bases, and 14 bases separated the two germline ends. The CDR3 spans 14 residues. Germline V gene lookup returns CDR1 SGHRS and CDR2 YFSETQ. Written as DNA, the CDR3 is TGCGCCAGCAGCGAAACAGGGTTCGGCACTGAAGCTTTCTTT. This gives the protein CASSETGFGTEAFF. The full variable domain, its missing parts supplied by reference TRBV5-1 and TRBJ1-1, is KAGVTQTPRYLIKTRGQQVTLSCSPISGHRSVSWYQQTPGQGLQFLFEYFSETQRNKGNFPGRFSGRQFSNSRSEMNVSTLELGDSALYLCASSETGFGTEAFFGQGTRLTVV.

The chain employs TRBV6-6 and TRBJ1-5; D perhaps matches TRBD1 (5 bases). V shed 6 bases and J shed 1 base, with 16 bases lying between them. Germline V CDR1 and CDR2: MNHNY, SVGAGI (reference sequence). The CDR3 extends over 16 amino acids. This CDR3 reads CASSTGGELSNQPQHF. CDR3 sequence (DNA): TGTGCCAGCAGCACCGGAGGGGAGTTGAGCAATCAGCCCCAGCATTTT.

V gene TRBV5-8 combines with J gene TRBJ2-5; 11 nucleotides line up with TRBD2. Germline CDR1 is SGHTS and CDR2 is YDEGEE. The CDR3 spans 14 residues. Germline trimming cut 6 bases from V and 4 bases from J; bases unmatched to any gene: 5. In nucleotides, the CDR3 is TGTGCCAGCACCATAGGACTAGCGGGAGAGACCCAGTACTTC. Amino acids: CASTIGLAGETQYF. Full variable domain (remainder filled in from reference TRBV5-8 and TRBJ2-5): EAGVTQSPTHLIKTRGQQATLRCSPISGHTSVYWYQQALGLGLQFLLWYDEGEERNRGNFPPRFSGRQFPNYSSELNVNALELEDSALYLCASTIGLAGETQYFGPGTRLLVL.

As DNA, the CDR3 is TGTGCCAGCAGCTCCCTAGGAGGGAACTATGGCTACACCTTC. It encodes CASSSLGGNYGYTF. The chain links TRBV5-6 to TRBJ1-2; no definite D call. CDR3 size: 14 residues. V was cut by 3 bases and J by 2 bases, with 11 bases left in between. The germline V gene encodes CDR1 SGHDT and CDR2 YYEEEE. The variable domain in full, with the rest retrieved from reference TRBV5-6 and TRBJ1-2, is DAGVTQSPTHLIKTRGQQVTLRCSPKSGHDTVSWYQQALGQGPQFIFQYYEEEERQRGNFPDRFSGHQFPNYSSELNVNALLLGDSALYLCASSSLGGNYGYTFGSGTRLTVV.

The J gene is TRBJ1-2, the V gene TRBV4-3, with D tentatively TRBD1 (6 bases). V shed 1 base and J shed 4 bases, with 13 bases lying between them. Germline loops: CDR1 LGHNA, CDR2 YSLEER. The CDR3 has 15 amino acids. Here the CDR3 reads CASSQASKGGYGYTF. CDR3 coding DNA: TGCGCCAGCAGCCAAGCATCTAAAGGGGGCTATGGCTACACCTTC.

The chain couples TRBV29-1 to TRBJ2-1; a weak D match, TRBD2 (5 bases). The CDR3 has 13 amino acids. The germline CDR1 and CDR2 sequences are SQVTM and ANQGSEA. The V end was cut by 4 bases, the J end by 6 bases, with 13 bases between. The DNA for the CDR3 is TGCAGCGTTGGGGCTCGGGGTAGCAATGAGCAGTTCTTC. Its translation: CSVGARGSNEQFF.

This chain connects TRBV30 to TRBJ2-7; 9 bases fit TRBD1. This CDR3 is 12 amino acids long. The germline CDR1 and CDR2 sequences are GTSNPN and SVGIG (reference sequence). Trimming removed 7 bases from V and 4 bases from J; junction bases left unmatched: 5. The CDR3 DNA reads TGTGCCTACGGGACAGGGCGGTACGAGCAGTACTTC. This encodes CAYGTGRYEQYF.

The V and J genes are TRBV6-5 and TRBJ1-1; D ambiguous. Germline V gene lookup returns CDR1 MNHEY and CDR2 SVGAGI. V lost 4 bases and J 2 bases, leaving 11 bases between the germline ends. This CDR3 region has 14 residues. The CDR3 DNA reads as TGTGCCAGCAGTTTATCGGGGATAAACACTGAAGCTTTCTTT. Encoded protein: CASSLSGINTEAFF.

The chain links TRBV5-1 to TRBJ2-1; TRBD2 matches at 15 bases. Germline CDR1 SGHRS, CDR2 YFSETQ. This CDR3 contains 16 residues. Trimming took 0 bases from V and 8 from J; bases not matched to a gene: 3. CDR3 loop: CASSLGGLAGGDEQFF. The CDR3 nucleotides read TGCGCCAGCAGCTTGGGGGGACTAGCGGGAGGCGATGAGCAGTTCTTC.

The chain carries TRBV4-1 and TRBJ1-1; perhaps TRBD1 as D (6 bases). CDR1 and CDR2 from the germline V gene are MGHRA and YSYEKL. The V end was cut by 2 bases, the J end by 7 bases, with 29 bases between. CDR3 length equals 19 residues. The CDR3 loop reads CASSQSLLTRPTGTFEAFF. The CDR3 DNA reads TGCGCCAGCAGCCAATCCCTCCTTACCAGACCGACAGGTACCTTTGAAGCTTTCTTT.

There are a few counts of this clone. The chain couples TRBV6-1 to TRBJ2-3, with unresolved D. Germline loops: CDR1 MNHNS, CDR2 SASEGT. V lost 7 bases, J lost 7 bases, and 15 bases lay in between. CDR3 length: 13 residues. CDR3 DNA sequence: TGTGCCAGCACCAGGTCTATAGTGAATACGCAGTATTTT. It translates to CASTRSIVNTQYF.

CDR3 DNA: TGTGCCAGCAGCAGGGATAGCGGATATGATACGCAGTATTTT. This encodes CASSRDSGYDTQYF. The genes are TRBV6-4 and TRBJ2-3, with D possibly TRBD2 on 6 matching bases. The length of the CDR3 is 14 residues. Between the trimmed V and J ends, which lost 6 bases and 6 bases, there was a span of 16 bases. CDR1 and CDR2 (germline): MRHNA, SNTAGT.

Many counts were recorded for this clone. The chain is built from TRBV29-1 and TRBJ2-1; D possibly corresponds to TRBD1 (7 bases). Germline V gives CDR1 SQVTM, CDR2 ANQGSEA. V lost 2 bases, J lost 12 bases, and 14 bases lay in between. The CDR3 has 12 residues. CDR3: CSVENVQGGQFF. The DNA of the CDR3 is TGCAGCGTTGAAAATGTTCAGGGGGGGCAGTTCTTC.

The V and J genes are TRBV6-5 and TRBJ1-1; 9 bases are shared with TRBD1. The length of the CDR3 is 13 residues. CDR1 is MNHEY, CDR2 SVGAGI, per germline. With 2 bases clipped from V and 7 bases from J, the junction kept 2 bases outside the gene matches. CDR3 amino acids: CASSYRQGGEAFF. CDR3 DNA: TGTGCCAGCAGTTACAGACAGGGGGGTGAAGCTTTCTTT.

V and J are TRBV6-5 and TRBJ2-7; D is ambiguous. Germline-derived CDR1 and CDR2 are MNHEY and SVGAGI. The CDR3 is 14 amino acids. Trimming removed 2 bases from V and 2 bases from J, with 10 bases in between. In DNA, the CDR3 is TGTGCCAGCAGTTACGGTCCAGGTCCCTACGAGCAGTACTTC. Translation gives CASSYGPGPYEQYF.